The present entry profiles one T cell receptor (beta chain) with its context. The target antigen is unknown. The CDR3 covers 16 residues. CDR1 and CDR2 from the germline V gene are LGHNA and YSLEER. V dropped 1 base and J dropped 4; count of bases not matched to a gene: 3. The PCR used 60 Vbeta and 13 Jbeta primers. TCRdb's copy holds only in-frame clones and misses some; the assay was immunoSEQ multiplex PCR. This table holds some 150,000 clones, roughly 80% found once. Regarding donors, all were healthy bone marrow donors. This sample is part of a study of cytomegalovirus exposure and HLA in healthy donors. Study context: Of all 400 or so donors who were genotyped, roughly 83% belonged to the Caucasian-associated ancestry cluster. General study findings and limits: V- and J-gene trimming in TCR beta was tied to a missense DCLRE1C variant by an analysis performed later.

The chain joins TRBV4-3 to TRBJ2-7; TRBD2 agrees at 14 bases. Sequenced material: PBMCs. This clonotype was sampled from a woman in her forties or fifties in good health and CMV-seronegative. The CDR3 nucleotides are TGCGCCAGCAGCCAAGGTGGGACTAGCGGGGGTTACGAGCAGTACTTC. Its translation is CASSQGGTSGGYEQYF.